The rows below give T cell receptor beta chains drawn from one sample of a study of T-cell memory formation after mild COVID-19. TCRdb re-analysed the 5' RACE reads in MiXCR, keeping a single row per CDR3 protein. The repertoire holds under 650,000 distinct CDR3 sequences, with roughly 18% as singletons. The sequenced sample was PBMCs or a T cell subset sorted from them (not recorded which). The receptors shown here come from an adult woman who had mild COVID-19 (a few samples of this study predate the infection). Cell type and time point are not known. Each CDR3 is given with its conserved first and last residue.

v_call	j_call	cdr3_aa
TRBV28	TRBJ1-1	CASPLGLAFF
TRBV5-1	TRBJ2-1	CASSPLATSGANEQFF
TRBV24-1	TRBJ2-1	CATSDLGAAGISNEQFF
TRBV15	TRBJ2-1	CATSLWSSYNEQFF
TRBV4-2	TRBJ2-3	CASSQPGTSGILSTDTQYF
TRBV15	TRBJ2-7	CATSRGRRQEGEQYF
TRBV7-3	TRBJ2-1	CASSSGTGVLNEQFF
TRBV4-1	TRBJ2-1	CASSQDPSGDYNEQFF
TRBV24-1	TRBJ2-1	CATSDPGRGTYNEQFF
TRBV5-6	TRBJ1-1	CASSFERVGHTEAFF
TRBV4-1	TRBJ2-7	CASSQEAPSGGAGPREQYF
TRBV14	TRBJ2-1	CASSQGQGVNEQFF
TRBV29-1	TRBJ2-3	CSGREGTATTDTQYF
TRBV18	TRBJ2-7	CASSLGQGRSYEQYF
TRBV7-3	TRBJ1-2	CASSLKPGTDYGYTF
TRBV5-4	TRBJ2-7	CASSLGGVGLLSYEQYF
TRBV24-1	TRBJ1-5	CATSDPGQNQPQHF
TRBV4-3	TRBJ2-5	CASSQEARTSSGETQYF
TRBV5-5	TRBJ2-7	CASSFEQDRASEQYF
TRBV7-8	TRBJ1-2	CASSQKAGGDGYTF
TRBV2	TRBJ1-1	CASNPVDRDEAFF
TRBV5-1	TRBJ1-5	CASSPGGGRQPQHF
TRBV30	TRBJ1-2	CAGQAGANYGYTF
TRBV5-1	TRBJ1-2	CASSEGQGNYTF
TRBV20-1	TRBJ1-6	CSARIGQGFSPLHF
TRBV12-3/TRBV12-4	TRBJ1-2	CASSFRRQGGYGYTF
TRBV10-2	TRBJ1-1	CASSESPGLNTEAFF
TRBV14	TRBJ1-4	CASSSRDGANEKLFF
TRBV7-2	TRBJ1-4	CASSLASGGTNEKLFF